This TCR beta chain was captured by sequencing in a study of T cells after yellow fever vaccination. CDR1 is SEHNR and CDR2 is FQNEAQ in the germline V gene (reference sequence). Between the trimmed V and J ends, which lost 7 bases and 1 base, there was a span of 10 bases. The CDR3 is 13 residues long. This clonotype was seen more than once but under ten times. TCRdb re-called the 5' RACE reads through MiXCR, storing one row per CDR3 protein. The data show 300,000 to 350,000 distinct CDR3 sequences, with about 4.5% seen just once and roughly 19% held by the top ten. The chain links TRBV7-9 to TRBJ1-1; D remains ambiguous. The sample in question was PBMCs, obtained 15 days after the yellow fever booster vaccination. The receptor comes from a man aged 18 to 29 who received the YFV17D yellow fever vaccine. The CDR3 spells CASTWAGNTEAFF. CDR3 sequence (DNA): TGTGCCAGCACCTGGGCGGGGAACACTGAAGCTTTCTTT. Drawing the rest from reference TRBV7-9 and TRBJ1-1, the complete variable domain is DTGVSQNPRHKITKRGQNVTFRCDPISEHNRLYWYRQTLGQGPEFLTYFQNEAQLEKSRLLSDRFSAERPKGSFSTLEIQRTEQGDSAMYLCASTWAGNTEAFFGQGTRLTVV.